Sequencing of this T cell receptor (beta chain) was carried out in a study of lymphopenia after photon versus proton radiotherapy. Measured with immunoSEQ multiplex PCR; TCRdb has only the in-frame clones, and not every one. Of 150,000 to 200,000 clones listed, less than 90% are singletons. The V end lost 3 bases, the J end lost 2 bases, and 11 bases lay between the germline ends. This CDR3 contains 14 residues. Germline V gene lookup returns CDR1 SEHNR and CDR2 FQNEAQ (reference sequence). V gene TRBV7-9 combines with J gene TRBJ2-7, with unresolved D. Sequencing was performed on peripheral blood, taken from a patient treated with photon-based radiotherapy. This sequence originates from a man in his fifties with gastric cancer. The CDR3 DNA follows: TGTGCCAGCAGCTTTTCAGACATACCCTACGAGCAGTACTTC. Protein product: CASSFSDIPYEQYF.